This is a list of T cell receptor beta chains from one sample in a study of blood T cell repertoires in COVID-19. The method was immunoSEQ multiplex PCR; TCRdb's version includes in-frame clones alone and lacks a portion of them. The sample has about 150,000 clones, about nine tenths seen once. Input material: PBMCs or T cells enriched from blood (not recorded which). The receptors were gathered from a woman aged 40 to 55 who had been exposed to COVID-19. Both conserved end residues are part of each CDR3. Fields, in order: D gene, J gene, clone size, V gene, CDR3 DNA, CDR3 protein. A D gene is named only where the DNA matches it firmly. Rows may omit the clone size; those that give it use once, few, many or a size class.

d_call: TRBD1; j_call: TRBJ1-6; clone_size: NA; v_call: TRBV5-1; cdr3_nt: TGCGCCAGCAGCAGCCAGACAGGGCCCCATTCACCCCTCCACTTT; cdr3_aa: CASSSQTGPHSPLHF
d_call: NA; j_call: TRBJ1-2; clone_size: NA; v_call: TRBV6-1; cdr3_nt: TGTGCCAGCAGTGAAATTTTACAGGGAAGTGGCTACACCTTC; cdr3_aa: CASSEILQGSGYTF
d_call: NA; j_call: TRBJ2-2; clone_size: few; v_call: TRBV1; cdr3_nt: TGCACCAGCAGCCCGGGACTAGCGCCCACCGGGGAGCTGTTTTTT; cdr3_aa: CTSSPGLAPTGELFF
d_call: NA; j_call: TRBJ1-3; clone_size: NA; v_call: TRBV7-3; cdr3_nt: TGTGCCAGCAGCTTATTACACTCTGGAAACACCATATATTTT; cdr3_aa: CASSLLHSGNTIYF
d_call: NA; j_call: TRBJ2-3; clone_size: NA; v_call: TRBV9; cdr3_nt: TGTGCCAGCAGCGTGGCCAGCACAGATACGCAGTATTTT; cdr3_aa: CASSVASTDTQYF
d_call: NA; j_call: TRBJ2-7; clone_size: NA; v_call: TRBV27; cdr3_nt: TGTGCCAGCAGCCGGCGGGGCTACGAGCAGTACTTC; cdr3_aa: CASSRRGYEQYF
d_call: TRBD1; j_call: TRBJ2-2; clone_size: NA; v_call: TRBV12-5; cdr3_nt: TGTGCTAGTGGGGGACAGGCGAACACCGGGGAGCTGTTTTTT; cdr3_aa: CASGGQANTGELFF
d_call: NA; j_call: TRBJ2-1; clone_size: NA; v_call: TRBV7-3; cdr3_nt: TGTGCCAGCAGCTTAACTGCGCGGGGCAGGCACAATGAGCAGTTCTTC; cdr3_aa: CASSLTARGRHNEQFF
d_call: TRBD2; j_call: TRBJ2-2; clone_size: NA; v_call: TRBV18; cdr3_nt: TGTGCCAGCTCACCTTTGTCTAGCGGGAACACCGGGGAGCTGTTTTTT; cdr3_aa: CASSPLSSGNTGELFF
d_call: NA; j_call: TRBJ1-1; clone_size: NA; v_call: TRBV18; cdr3_nt: TGTGCCAGCTCACCGACAGGATTCATTTCAGCTTTCTTT; cdr3_aa: CASSPTGFISAFF
d_call: TRBD1; j_call: TRBJ2-2; clone_size: NA; v_call: TRBV7-2; cdr3_nt: TGTGCCAGCAGCTCGCCGGGACAGGAGTACACCGGGGAGCTGTTTTTT; cdr3_aa: CASSSPGQEYTGELFF
d_call: TRBD1; j_call: TRBJ2-7; clone_size: NA; v_call: TRBV4-1; cdr3_nt: TGCGCCAGCAGCCCAGTACAGGGGGACTACGAGCAGTACTTC; cdr3_aa: CASSPVQGDYEQYF
d_call: NA; j_call: TRBJ1-3; clone_size: NA; v_call: TRBV11-2; cdr3_nt: TGTGCCAGCAGCTTAGAGGGCGTCGCTCTTTCTGGAAACACCATATATTTT; cdr3_aa: CASSLEGVALSGNTIYF
d_call: TRBD1; j_call: TRBJ1-1; clone_size: NA; v_call: TRBV18; cdr3_nt: TGTGCCAGCTCACTTCCCGGGAGGGGGCAGGCCACTGAAGCTTTCTTT; cdr3_aa: CASSLPGRGQATEAFF
d_call: TRBD1; j_call: TRBJ1-5; clone_size: NA; v_call: TRBV23-1; cdr3_nt: TGCGCCAGCAGTCAATCAACAGGGGACGATCAGCCCCAGCATTTT; cdr3_aa: CASSQSTGDDQPQHF
d_call: NA; j_call: TRBJ1-2; clone_size: NA; v_call: TRBV28; cdr3_nt: TGTGCCACACGACAGAACTATGGCTACACCTTC; cdr3_aa: CATRQNYGYTF
d_call: TRBD1; j_call: TRBJ1-5; clone_size: once; v_call: TRBV27; cdr3_nt: TGTGCCAGCAGTTCGGACAGGGATCAGCCCCAGCATTTT; cdr3_aa: CASSSDRDQPQHF
d_call: NA; j_call: TRBJ2-2; clone_size: few; v_call: TRBV28; cdr3_nt: TGTGCCAGCAGTTCTGCCGAGGCGAACACCGGGGAGCTGTTTTTT; cdr3_aa: CASSSAEANTGELFF
d_call: NA; j_call: TRBJ2-2; clone_size: NA; v_call: TRBV18; cdr3_nt: TGTGCCAGCTCACCGGAACAGATCGCGAACACCGGGGAGCTGTTTTTT; cdr3_aa: CASSPEQIANTGELFF
d_call: TRBD2; j_call: TRBJ2-1; clone_size: NA; v_call: TRBV27; cdr3_nt: TGTGCCAGCAGTCAACGACTAGCGGGATACAATGAGCAGTTCTTC; cdr3_aa: CASSQRLAGYNEQFF
d_call: TRBD1; j_call: TRBJ1-1; clone_size: NA; v_call: TRBV18; cdr3_nt: TGTGCCAGCTCACGCCCGACAGGGGGGGTAACTGAAGCTTTCTTT; cdr3_aa: CASSRPTGGVTEAFF
d_call: NA; j_call: TRBJ2-5; clone_size: NA; v_call: TRBV6-5; cdr3_nt: TGTGCCAGCAGTAATGACGGCGGCGAGACCCAGTACTTC; cdr3_aa: CASSNDGGETQYF
d_call: NA; j_call: TRBJ1-2; clone_size: NA; v_call: TRBV14; cdr3_nt: TGTGCCAGCAGCGATTTCCAGGTGCCTGGCTACACCTTC; cdr3_aa: CASSDFQVPGYTF
d_call: NA; j_call: TRBJ1-5; clone_size: NA; v_call: TRBV9; cdr3_nt: TGTGCCAGCAGCGCCGAGGGGGGCGGGAGTCAGCCCCAGCATTTT; cdr3_aa: CASSAEGGGSQPQHF
d_call: NA; j_call: TRBJ2-3; clone_size: NA; v_call: TRBV4-3; cdr3_nt: TGCGCCAGCAGCCAAAGTCGGGGGTTGGATACGCAGTATTTT; cdr3_aa: CASSQSRGLDTQYF
d_call: NA; j_call: TRBJ1-2; clone_size: NA; v_call: TRBV7-9; cdr3_nt: TGTGCCACTCTAGATAGACGGGGCTATGGCTACACCTTC; cdr3_aa: CATLDRRGYGYTF
d_call: NA; j_call: TRBJ1-2; clone_size: NA; v_call: TRBV9; cdr3_nt: TGTGCCAGCAGCGTAGAAGCCGGAGGTGACTATGGCTACACCTTC; cdr3_aa: CASSVEAGGDYGYTF
d_call: NA; j_call: TRBJ1-2; clone_size: NA; v_call: TRBV20-1; cdr3_nt: TGCAGTGCTAGTGGTGTGGCCGGCTACACCTTC; cdr3_aa: CSASGVAGYTF
d_call: NA; j_call: TRBJ1-4; clone_size: NA; v_call: TRBV9; cdr3_nt: TGTGCCAGCAGCACCGGGGGGGCTGGGGAAAAACTGTTTTTT; cdr3_aa: CASSTGGAGEKLFF
d_call: NA; j_call: TRBJ1-2; clone_size: NA; v_call: TRBV7-2; cdr3_nt: TGTGCCAGCAGCGCTCATCTAGGTGGCTACACCTTC; cdr3_aa: CASSAHLGGYTF
d_call: NA; j_call: TRBJ2-5; clone_size: NA; v_call: TRBV5-1; cdr3_nt: TGCGCCAGCAGCTTGGTGGGGGCGCCCGAAGAGACCCAGTACTTC; cdr3_aa: CASSLVGAPEETQYF
d_call: NA; j_call: TRBJ1-3; clone_size: NA; v_call: TRBV3-1/TRBV3-2; cdr3_nt: TGTGCCAGCAGCCCAACCGGAGTAGGAAACACCATATATTTT; cdr3_aa: CASSPTGVGNTIYF
d_call: TRBD1; j_call: TRBJ1-1; clone_size: NA; v_call: TRBV5-4; cdr3_nt: TGTGCCAGCACCAAACAGGGGGCGGGAACTGAAGCTTTCTTT; cdr3_aa: CASTKQGAGTEAFF
d_call: NA; j_call: TRBJ1-2; clone_size: NA; v_call: TRBV4-2; cdr3_nt: TGTGCCAGCAGCCAAGGGGGCCTCCAAGATCACTATGGCTACACCTTC; cdr3_aa: CASSQGGLQDHYGYTF
d_call: TRBD1; j_call: TRBJ1-2; clone_size: NA; v_call: TRBV18; cdr3_nt: TGTGCCAGCTCAGGGACAGGGGATCACTATGGCTACACCTTC; cdr3_aa: CASSGTGDHYGYTF
d_call: TRBD1; j_call: TRBJ2-7; clone_size: NA; v_call: TRBV27; cdr3_nt: TGTGCCAGCAGCACTCCTGGGACAGGGGTTCCCGAGCAGTACTTC; cdr3_aa: CASSTPGTGVPEQYF
d_call: NA; j_call: TRBJ2-7; clone_size: NA; v_call: TRBV3-1/TRBV3-2; cdr3_nt: TGTGCCAGCAGCCAGGGCCCCTTTCCTTACGAGCAGTACTTC; cdr3_aa: CASSQGPFPYEQYF
d_call: TRBD2; j_call: TRBJ2-3; clone_size: NA; v_call: TRBV5-4; cdr3_nt: TGTGCCAGCAGCGACACCCGACTAGCGGGAAATACGCAGTATTTT; cdr3_aa: CASSDTRLAGNTQYF
d_call: NA; j_call: TRBJ2-2; clone_size: NA; v_call: TRBV3-1/TRBV3-2; cdr3_nt: TGTGCCAGCACCTCTGCGCCCACCGGGGAGCTGTTTTTT; cdr3_aa: CASTSAPTGELFF
d_call: NA; j_call: TRBJ1-5; clone_size: NA; v_call: TRBV6-4; cdr3_nt: TGTGCCAGCAGTGAACAGGGTGGGGATCAGCCCCAGCATTTT; cdr3_aa: CASSEQGGDQPQHF
d_call: NA; j_call: TRBJ1-2; clone_size: NA; v_call: TRBV5-6; cdr3_nt: TGTGCCAGCAGCTGGGCTTTGATGGAAGACTATGGCTACACCTTC; cdr3_aa: CASSWALMEDYGYTF
d_call: TRBD2; j_call: TRBJ2-3; clone_size: NA; v_call: TRBV27; cdr3_nt: TGTGCCAGCAGTTTTGGGGAGCGGGAGGGCCCGGTATTT; cdr3_aa: CASSFGEREGPVF
d_call: NA; j_call: TRBJ1-5; clone_size: NA; v_call: TRBV12-3/TRBV12-4; cdr3_nt: TGTGCCAGCAGTTTGGAGGGTAGGCAGCCCCAGCATTTT; cdr3_aa: CASSLEGRQPQHF